A selection of T cell receptor beta chains follows, all from one sample in a study of blood T cell repertoires in COVID-19. Generated by immunoSEQ multiplex PCR, the TCRdb table keeps only in-frame clones and is missing some. The table has about 120,000 clones, just over 75% seen once. Sequencing was done on a sample of peripheral blood. The receptors originated from a woman of 80 years or more with acute or convalescent COVID-19. Both conserved end residues are part of each CDR3.

TRBV10-3	CAISETQGFQPQHF
TRBV11-2	CASSRGRAAYNEQFF
TRBV5-4	CASSLWEYRTFPLHF
TRBV5-6	CASSLVDGKPGTDTQYF
TRBV7-3	CASSLIGDRGTDTQYF
TRBV10-1	CASSLDISYNEQFF
TRBV7-3	CASSPGTSGGDLGDTQYF
TRBV6-2/TRBV6-3	CASSYHPVWTGGRQPQHF
TRBV10-1	CASSETSGSLTGELFF
TRBV18	CASSPDPTSGANTGELFF
TRBV6-5	CASSAGRGANYGYTF
TRBV19	CATSGGGQWYGYTF
TRBV30	CAWSLDRGKLFF
TRBV28	CASSPRGGKSYNEQFF
TRBV19	CASSIRRGLHNEQFF
TRBV4-2	CASSQVTGADTQYF
TRBV27	CASSLSGAEVTEAFF
TRBV5-1	CASSLEGNSPLHF
TRBV6-5	CASSSIRQGASPLHF
TRBV19	CASSIPTSGYTDTQYF
TRBV20-1	CSASNPSGRRNTEAFF
TRBV7-9	CASSLSASGKYF
TRBV30	CASKRDSVDGYTF
TRBV11-1	CASSKTGGQPQHF
TRBV6-5	CASSRSADTQYF
TRBV5-1	CASSLTHNEQFF
TRBV3-1/TRBV3-2	CASRAQGSSYNEQFF
TRBV7-8	CASSLTSGLKETQYF
TRBV7-3	CASSSEAVVGGLYGYTF
TRBV19	CASSIGGGQVRTDTQYF
TRBV5-1	CASSTRPDRGSEQYF
TRBV2	CASNDAGGLTGELFF
TRBV7-2	CASSSSRTDSSGANVLTF
TRBV7-2	CASSLGHTGTGYGYTF
TRBV20-1	CSASEGAGLGGYTF
TRBV28	CASSSGTKLYEQYF
TRBV11-1	CASSAGTRVRNEQFF
TRBV3-1/TRBV3-2	CASSRGTSGFNEQFF
TRBV30	CAWSVSEETQYF
TRBV5-1	CASSDLAVEDEQFF
TRBV11-1	CASSPSTGIVENGYTF
TRBV9	CASRGSGELFF
TRBV19	CASSITRVGGADTGELFF
TRBV6-1	CASSESGGLAGYNEQFF